This T cell receptor (beta chain) stems from a study of blood T cells in healthy people across ages. Primed by a sample-barcoded 5' primer and a J-beta primer mix, a second PCR proceeded for roughly 6 to 12 cycles. TCRdb fed the 5' RACE reads into MiXCR, producing one record per CDR3 protein. The sample shows about 1.6 million distinct CDR3 sequences, around 35% of them seen only once. This clonotype was counted between two and nine times. V lost 7 bases to trimming and J lost 4 bases, with 17 bases between them. This CDR3 comprises 14 residues. This chain connects TRBV12-3 or TRBV12-4 to TRBJ2-7, with D tentatively TRBD1 or TRBD2 (6 bases each). The clonotype comes from a young woman in good health. What was sequenced was blood. The CDR3 DNA sequence: TGTGCCAGCACCCAAACCCGGGGGCAATACGAGCAGTACTTC. Residues: CASTQTRGQYEQYF.